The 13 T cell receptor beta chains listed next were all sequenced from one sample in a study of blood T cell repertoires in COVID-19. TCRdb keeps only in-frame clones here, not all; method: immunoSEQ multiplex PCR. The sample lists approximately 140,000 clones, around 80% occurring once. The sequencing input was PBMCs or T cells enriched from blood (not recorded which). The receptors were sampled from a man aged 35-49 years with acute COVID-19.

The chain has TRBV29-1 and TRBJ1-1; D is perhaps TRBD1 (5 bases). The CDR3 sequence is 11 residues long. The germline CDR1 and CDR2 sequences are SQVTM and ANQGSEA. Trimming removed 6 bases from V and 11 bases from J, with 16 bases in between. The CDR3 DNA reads TGCAGCGTCGGAGGGGCCATGCGGGCTTTCTTT. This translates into CSVGGAMRAFF. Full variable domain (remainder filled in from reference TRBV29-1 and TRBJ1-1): SAVISQKPSRDICQRGTSLTIQCQVDSQVTMMFWYRQQPGQSLTLIATANQGSEATYESGFVIDKFPISRPNLTFSTLTVSNMSPEDSSIYLCSVGGAMRAFFGQGTRLTVV.

The CDR3 loop reads CSAKTGDEQYF. The CDR3 nucleotides are TGCAGTGCCAAGACAGGGGACGAGCAGTACTTC. The rearrangement uses TRBV20-1 and TRBJ2-7; 8 bases are a match to TRBD1. The V gene end was trimmed by 6 bases and the J gene end by 5 bases; junction bases not matched to a gene: 3. The germline CDR1 and CDR2 sequences are DFQATT and SNEGSKA (reference sequence). The CDR3 extends over 11 amino acids.

The CDR3: CAWSVGQGDTQYF. Here the CDR3 DNA reads TGTGCCTGGAGTGTAGGACAGGGAGATACGCAGTATTTT. The rearrangement links TRBV30 to TRBJ2-3; 8 nucleotides match TRBD1. J was trimmed by 5 bases and V by 0 bases; bases with no gene match: 1. There are 13 residues in the CDR3. Germline V gene sequence: CDR1 GTSNPN, CDR2 SVGIG (reference sequence).

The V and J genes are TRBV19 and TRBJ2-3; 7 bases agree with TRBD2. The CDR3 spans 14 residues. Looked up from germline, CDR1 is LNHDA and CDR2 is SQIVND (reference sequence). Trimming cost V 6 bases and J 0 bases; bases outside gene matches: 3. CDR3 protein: CASRSGASTDTQYF. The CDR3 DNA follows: TGTGCCAGTAGGAGCGGGGCTAGCACAGATACGCAGTATTTT.

CDR3 residues: CASSRRTAHYEQYF. CDR3 DNA: TGTGCCAGCAGCCGGAGGACAGCCCACTACGAGCAGTACTTC. The V gene is TRBV6-2 or TRBV6-3, the J gene TRBJ2-7, with D tentatively TRBD1 (6 bases). The CDR3 is 14 residues long. Trimming pared 6 bases from V and 3 bases from J, leaving 15 bases between. Germline lookup yields CDR1 MNHEY and CDR2 SVGEGT.

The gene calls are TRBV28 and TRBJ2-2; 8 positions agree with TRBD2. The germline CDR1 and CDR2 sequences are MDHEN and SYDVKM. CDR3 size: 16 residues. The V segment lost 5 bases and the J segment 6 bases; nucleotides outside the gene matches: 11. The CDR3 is CASSLPRGAHAGELFF. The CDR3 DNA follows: TGTGCCAGCAGTCTGCCGCGGGGGGCTCATGCCGGGGAGCTGTTTTTT.

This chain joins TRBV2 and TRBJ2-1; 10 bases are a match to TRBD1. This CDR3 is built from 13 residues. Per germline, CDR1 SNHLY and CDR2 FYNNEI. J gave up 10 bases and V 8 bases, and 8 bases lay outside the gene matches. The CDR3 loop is CASRQGAGGEQFF. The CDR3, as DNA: TGTGCCAGCCGACAGGGGGCAGGAGGCGAGCAGTTCTTC.

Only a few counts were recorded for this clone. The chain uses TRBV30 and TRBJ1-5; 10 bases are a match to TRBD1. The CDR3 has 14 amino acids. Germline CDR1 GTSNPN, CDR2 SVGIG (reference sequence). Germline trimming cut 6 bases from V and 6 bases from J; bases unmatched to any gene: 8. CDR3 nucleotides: TGTGCCTGCGAGACAGGGGGCTGGGGTCAGCCCCAGCATTTT. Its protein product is CACETGGWGQPQHF.

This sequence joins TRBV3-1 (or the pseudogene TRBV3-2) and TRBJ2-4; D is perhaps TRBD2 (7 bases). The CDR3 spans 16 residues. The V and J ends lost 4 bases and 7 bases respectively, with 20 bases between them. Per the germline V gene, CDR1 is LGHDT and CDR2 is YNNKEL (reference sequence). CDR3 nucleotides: TGTGCCAGCAGCCTCGGTGGAGGGGGGGTGTTGAACATTCAGTACTTC. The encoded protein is CASSLGGGGVLNIQYF.

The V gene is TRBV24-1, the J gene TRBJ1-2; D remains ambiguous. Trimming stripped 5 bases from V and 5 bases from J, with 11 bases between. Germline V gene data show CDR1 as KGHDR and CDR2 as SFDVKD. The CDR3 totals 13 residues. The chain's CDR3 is CATSVTGSYGYTF. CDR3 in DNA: TGTGCCACCAGTGTCACCGGTAGTTATGGCTACACCTTC.

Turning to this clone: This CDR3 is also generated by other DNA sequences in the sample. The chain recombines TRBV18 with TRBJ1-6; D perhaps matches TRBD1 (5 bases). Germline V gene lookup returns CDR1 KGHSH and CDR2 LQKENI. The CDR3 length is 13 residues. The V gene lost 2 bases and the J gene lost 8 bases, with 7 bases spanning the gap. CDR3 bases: TGTGCCAGCTCACCAGGGGCGGATTCACCCCTCCACTTT. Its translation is CASSPGADSPLHF.

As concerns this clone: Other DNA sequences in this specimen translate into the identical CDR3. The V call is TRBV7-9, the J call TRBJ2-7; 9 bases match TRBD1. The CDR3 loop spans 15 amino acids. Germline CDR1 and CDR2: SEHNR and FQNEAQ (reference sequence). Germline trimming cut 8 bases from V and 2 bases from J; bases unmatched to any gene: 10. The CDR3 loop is CASSSTGQGPYEQYF. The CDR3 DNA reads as TGTGCCAGCTCCTCAACGGGACAGGGCCCCTACGAGCAGTACTTC.

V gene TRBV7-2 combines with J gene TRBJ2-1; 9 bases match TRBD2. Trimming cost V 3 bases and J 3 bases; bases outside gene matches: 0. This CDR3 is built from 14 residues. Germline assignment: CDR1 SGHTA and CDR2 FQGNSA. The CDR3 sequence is CASSLTSGYNEQFF. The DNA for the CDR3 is TGTGCCAGCAGCTTGACTAGCGGCTACAATGAGCAGTTCTTC.